These 27 T cell receptor beta chains were sequenced from one sample in a study of blood T cell repertoires in COVID-19. Method: immunoSEQ multiplex PCR; TCRdb's copy keeps in-frame clones and lacks some. Of some 180,000 clones listed, 75% to 90% were seen once; the top ten hold 6.2%. Sequenced: PBMCs or T cells enriched from blood (not recorded which). The origin of the receptors is a man between 40 and 49 years old who had recovered from COVID-19.

The chain couples TRBV11-3 to TRBJ2-1; D is ambiguous. The CDR3 length is 14 residues. Trimming pared 5 bases from V and 7 bases from J, leaving 15 bases between. Germline V gives CDR1 SGHNT, CDR2 YENEEA. The CDR3 protein is CASSPDEQKNEQFF. The DNA for the CDR3 is TGTGCCAGCAGCCCCGATGAACAGAAGAATGAGCAGTTCTTC.

The chain has TRBV19 and TRBJ1-2; a possible D gene is TRBD1 (6 bases). Per germline, CDR1 LNHDA and CDR2 SQIVND (reference sequence). The CDR3 extends over 13 amino acids. Trimming pared 3 bases from V and 6 bases from J, leaving 11 bases between. The CDR3 reads CASSIRGGDGYTF. The CDR3 DNA follows: TGTGCCAGTAGTATCAGGGGCGGAGATGGCTACACCTTC.

The chain carries TRBV5-6 and TRBJ2-1, with 9 nucleotides matching TRBD2. Germline assignment: CDR1 SGHDT and CDR2 YYEEEE. After removal of 0 bases from V and 6 bases from J, the junction contained 4 bases not matched to a gene. There are 15 residues in the CDR3. Here the CDR3 reads CASSLGLADTNEQFF. For the CDR3, the DNA is TGTGCCAGCAGCTTGGGACTAGCGGACACCAATGAGCAGTTCTTC.

This clone was seen only once. The chain carries TRBV30 and TRBJ1-2, with unresolved D. The CDR3 consists of 18 residues. V lost 0 bases, J lost 4 bases, and 24 bases lay in between. Germline-derived CDR1 and CDR2 are GTSNPN and SVGIG (reference sequence). CDR3 coding DNA: TGTGCCTGGAGTGTAGAACTCTCACTGTGGGGTGGGAGCTATGGCTACACCTTC. Translating gives CAWSVELSLWGGSYGYTF.

This chain joins TRBV28 and TRBJ1-4, with D hard to call. The CDR3 is made up of 16 amino acids. Trimming left V 3 bases short and J 5 bases short, with 16 bases between. CDR1 and CDR2 (germline): MDHEN, SYDVKM. The CDR3 DNA is TGTGCCAGCAGTTTTCCAGGACTGTCCCCCAATGAAAAACTGTTTTTT. Translating it yields CASSFPGLSPNEKLFF.

This chain joins TRBV7-6 and TRBJ2-2; D is undetermined. CDR1 and CDR2 (germline): SGHVS, FNYEAQ. Trimming left V 5 bases short and J 7 bases short, with 5 bases between. The CDR3 consists of 11 residues. The CDR3 region is CASSPGGELFF. CDR3 coding DNA: TGTGCCAGCAGCCCCGGCGGGGAGCTGTTTTTT.

As concerns this clone: One junction end disagrees with the germline gene, perhaps due to a read error. CDR3 DNA: TGCGCCAGCAGCCAAGGTCTGCGGGGCTCCAATAATTCACCCCTCCACTTT. Amino acid sequence: CASSQGLRGSNNSPLHF. This chain joins TRBV4-1 and TRBJ1-6; weak D call: TRBD1 (5 bases). This CDR3 spans 17 amino acids. Germline V gene lookup returns CDR1 MGHRA and CDR2 YSYEKL.

V gene TRBV20-1 combines with J gene TRBJ2-3, with D unclear. This CDR3 has 11 residues. From germline, CDR1 is DFQATT and CDR2 SNEGSKA (reference sequence). Deletions cut 6 bases from V and 3 bases from J, with 7 bases between. CDR3 DNA sequence: TGCAGTGCCACACAAACAGATACGCAGTATTTT. Translated, it gives CSATQTDTQYF.

The chain links TRBV6-5 to TRBJ2-7, with D perhaps TRBD1 (5 bases). The length of the CDR3 is 12 residues. Germline V gene lookup returns CDR1 MNHEY and CDR2 SVGAGI. V dropped 5 bases and J dropped 5 bases, with 10 bases sitting between them. The chain's CDR3 is CASSSDRNEQYF. The CDR3 DNA follows: TGTGCCAGCAGTAGCGACAGAAACGAGCAGTACTTC.

The chain has TRBV23-1 and TRBJ2-7, with 8 bases lining up with TRBD1. TRBV23-1 counts as an open reading frame of uncertain function. V shed 0 bases, J shed 2 bases, and the junction held 3 bases outside the gene matches. The CDR3 totals 15 residues. The CDR3: CASSQSTGETYEQYF. CDR3 in DNA: TGCGCCAGCAGTCAATCGACAGGGGAGACCTACGAGCAGTACTTC.

V gene TRBV4-1 combines with J gene TRBJ2-1, with 12 bases aligning to TRBD2. CDR3 size: 18 residues. Germline values: CDR1 MGHRA, CDR2 YSYEKL. J was trimmed by 4 bases and V by 1 base; bases with no gene match: 8. This CDR3 reads CASSQVILGLAGYNEQFF. CDR3 DNA sequence: TGCGCCAGCAGCCAAGTTATTTTGGGACTAGCGGGTTACAATGAGCAGTTCTTC.

In this sample, this clone turned up once. This chain joins TRBV12-3 or TRBV12-4 and TRBJ1-5; D is possibly TRBD1 (5 bases). This CDR3 region has 13 residues. Trimming pared 7 bases from V and 5 bases from J, leaving 12 bases between. The CDR3 DNA reads as TGTGCCAGCACCACTGAACAGGATCAGCCCCAGCATTTT. It is translated as CASTTEQDQPQHF.

Notes on this clone: A junction boundary mismatches the germline segment, possibly from a read error. This sequence joins TRBV28 and TRBJ2-7; 10 bases fit TRBD2. The length of the CDR3 is 16 residues. In germline, CDR1 is MDHEN, CDR2 SYDVKM. The CDR3 here is CASSSSGSPPSDEQYF. CDR3 bases: TGTGCCAGCAGTTCTAGCGGGAGCCCCCCCTCCGACGAGCAGTACTTC. Based on the CDR3 plus reference TRBV28 and TRBJ2-7, the full variable domain is DVKVTQSSRYLVKRTGEKVFLECVQDMDHENMFWYRQDPGLGLRLIYFSYDVKMKEKGDIPEGYSVSREKKERFSLILESASTNQTSMYLCASSSSGSPPSDEQYFGPGTRLTVT.

V and J are TRBV9 and TRBJ1-3, with unresolved D. Trimming pared 1 base from V and 3 bases from J, leaving 14 bases between. Germline loops: CDR1 SGDLS, CDR2 YYNGEE. The CDR3 consists of 16 residues. CDR3 protein: CASSVTPNPGGNTIYF. The CDR3 bases are TGTGCCAGCAGCGTAACTCCCAACCCAGGTGGAAACACCATATATTTT.

The V gene is TRBV11-2, the J gene TRBJ2-1; the D gene is possibly TRBD2 (6 bases). Per the germline V gene, CDR1 is SGHAT and CDR2 is FQNNGV. V lost 7 bases and J 10 bases, leaving 26 bases between the germline ends. The CDR3 is 16 residues long. CDR3 amino acids: CASTPPLRAGLREQFF. CDR3 sequence (DNA): TGTGCCAGCACCCCCCCGTTGCGAGCGGGCCTGAGGGAGCAGTTCTTC.

This chain joins TRBV7-2 and TRBJ1-1; no definite D call. Germline V gene data show CDR1 as SGHTA and CDR2 as FQGNSA. The CDR3 spans 14 residues. Trimming removed 4 bases at V and 4 bases at J, with 13 bases between. The chain's CDR3 is CASSSELGSTEAFF. In DNA, the CDR3 is TGTGCCAGCAGCTCCGAGCTGGGGAGCACTGAAGCTTTCTTT.

The V gene is TRBV7-2, the J gene TRBJ2-7; D is ambiguous. The V gene's germline CDR1 is SGHTA and CDR2 FQGNSA. The V gene lost 1 base and the J gene lost 3 bases, with 7 bases spanning the gap. This CDR3 has 13 amino acids. Here the CDR3 DNA reads TGTGCCAGCAGCTTAGTACAGAACTACGAGCAGTACTTC. Protein product: CASSLVQNYEQYF. The full variable domain, rest sourced from reference TRBV7-2 and TRBJ2-7, is GAGVSQSPSNKVTEKGKDVELRCDPISGHTALYWYRQSLGQGLEFLIYFQGNSAPDKSGLPSDRFSAERTGGSVSTLTIQRTQQEDSAVYLCASSLVQNYEQYFGPGTRLTVT.

The chain employs TRBV27 and TRBJ2-1; D is ambiguous. This CDR3 is built from 15 residues. Trimming left V 5 bases short and J 3 bases short, with 14 bases between. Germline CDR1 MNHEY, CDR2 SMNVEV (reference sequence). The CDR3 reads CASSAFGNDYNEQFF. The CDR3, as DNA: TGTGCCAGCAGTGCCTTCGGTAACGACTACAATGAGCAGTTCTTC.

This chain uses TRBV7-8 with TRBJ1-1, with TRBD1 identical over 9 bases. The CDR3 has 14 amino acids. In germline, CDR1 is SGHVS, CDR2 FQNEAQ. V lost 4 bases, J lost 3 bases, and 3 bases stayed unmatched. Here the CDR3 DNA reads TGTGCCAGCAGCTCCGACAGGGGGTACACTGAAGCTTTCTTT. The encoded protein is CASSSDRGYTEAFF.

The rearrangement joins TRBV18 to TRBJ2-3; D remains ambiguous. Germline CDR1 reads KGHSH; CDR2 reads LQKENI. The CDR3 sequence is 15 residues long. Trimming removed 2 bases at V and 1 base at J, with 10 bases between. Written as DNA, the CDR3 is TGTGCCAGCTCACCAGTGCAAAGCGGCACAGATACGCAGTATTTT. Amino acids: CASSPVQSGTDTQYF.

This sequence joins TRBV12-3 or TRBV12-4 and TRBJ1-1; maybe TRBD1 (5 bases). The CDR3 spans 12 residues. The V and J ends lost 4 bases and 5 bases respectively, with 8 bases between them. The CDR3 DNA sequence: TGTGCCAGCAGTTCAGGGTGGACTGAAGCTTTCTTT. Translating it yields CASSSGWTEAFF.

The chain employs TRBV6-1 and TRBJ1-6, with D perhaps matching TRBD1 (5 bases). V shed 3 bases and J shed 9 bases, with 15 bases lying between them. This CDR3 has 15 amino acids. CDR1 and CDR2 (germline): MNHNS, SASEGT. The CDR3 sequence: CASSDLSQGGSPLHF. The CDR3 nucleotides read TGTGCCAGCAGTGATTTGTCCCAGGGCGGTTCACCCCTCCACTTT.

This sequence joins TRBV29-1 and TRBJ1-3; perhaps TRBD1 as D (5 bases). Germline CDR1 reads SQVTM; CDR2 reads ANQGSEA. The CDR3 sequence is 14 residues long. The V end lost 6 bases, the J end lost 1 base, and 13 bases lay between the germline ends. Here the CDR3 reads CSVGTGVSGNTIYF. CDR3 nucleotides: TGCAGCGTCGGCACAGGAGTGTCTGGAAACACCATATATTTT.

The chain employs TRBV27 and TRBJ2-5; D is perhaps TRBD1 (5 bases). Trimming took off 0 bases at V and 2 bases at J, with 10 bases between the two ends. This CDR3 has 15 amino acids. Germline CDR1 is MNHEY and CDR2 is SMNVEV (reference sequence). CDR3 in amino acids: CASSLSQGIQETQYF. CDR3 bases: TGTGCCAGCAGTTTATCCCAGGGTATACAAGAGACCCAGTACTTC.

This clone was found a few times. The J gene is TRBJ1-2, the V gene TRBV4-2, with TRBD1 as a possible D gene (5 bases). The length of the CDR3 is 15 residues. Germline lookup yields CDR1 LGHNA and CDR2 YNFKEQ. V shed 0 bases and J shed 0 bases, with 8 bases lying between them. CDR3 coding DNA: TGTGCCAGCAGCCAAGAGACAGTTCCTAACTATGGCTACACCTTC. It is translated as CASSQETVPNYGYTF.

In the case of this clone: Other DNA variants within this sample encode the same CDR3. V and J are TRBV28 and TRBJ1-2, with TRBD1 matching 8 bases. The V and J ends lost 6 bases and 2 bases, in that order; junction bases with no gene match: 5. Per the germline V gene, CDR1 is MDHEN and CDR2 is SYDVKM. There are 14 residues in the CDR3. The CDR3 spells CASSQGAGNYGYTF. In nucleotides, the CDR3 is TGTGCCAGCAGCCAGGGGGCGGGAAACTATGGCTACACCTTC.

The CDR3, as DNA: TGCGCCAGCAGGGACAGGGAGCCCTATGGCTACACCTTC. This encodes CASRDREPYGYTF. This rearrangement joins TRBV10-1 to TRBJ1-2; 8 bases align to TRBD1. CDR1 and CDR2 (germline): WNHNN, SYGVQD (reference sequence). The CDR3 is made up of 13 amino acids. V shed 6 bases and J 4 bases; nucleotides not matched to a gene: 4.